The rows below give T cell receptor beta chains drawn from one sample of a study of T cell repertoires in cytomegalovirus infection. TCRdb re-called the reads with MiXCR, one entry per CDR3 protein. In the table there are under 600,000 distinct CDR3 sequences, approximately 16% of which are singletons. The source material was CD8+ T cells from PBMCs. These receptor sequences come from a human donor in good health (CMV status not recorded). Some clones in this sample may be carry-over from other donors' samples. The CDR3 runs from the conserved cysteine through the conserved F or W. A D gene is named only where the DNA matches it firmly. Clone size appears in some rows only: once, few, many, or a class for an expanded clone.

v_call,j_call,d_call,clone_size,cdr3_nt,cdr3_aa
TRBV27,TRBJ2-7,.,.,TGTGCCAGCAGCCGCTCGACCGGACTAATCTACGAGCAGTACTTC,CASSRSTGLIYEQYF
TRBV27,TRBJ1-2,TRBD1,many,TGTGCCAGCACAACAGGGGGCGCTGGCTACACCTTC,CASTTGGAGYTF
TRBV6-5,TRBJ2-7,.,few,TGTGCCAGCAGTTACTCGATCGAGGCTTACGAGCAGTACTTC,CASSYSIEAYEQYF
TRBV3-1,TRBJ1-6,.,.,TGTGCCAGCAGCCAAGTACTTCCAGGTGGAAATTCACCCCTCCACTTT,CASSQVLPGGNSPLHF
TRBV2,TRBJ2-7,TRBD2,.,TGTGCCAGCATACCAGCGGGAGGGTACTACGAGCAGTACTTC,CASIPAGGYYEQYF
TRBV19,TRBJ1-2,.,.,TGTGCCAGTAGTAGACTTCCCTTCCGCAGGGACATCTATGGCTACACCTTC,CASSRLPFRRDIYGYTF
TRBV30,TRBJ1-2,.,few,TGTGCCTGGATGGGACGTCCCGACTATGGCTACACCTTC,CAWMGRPDYGYTF
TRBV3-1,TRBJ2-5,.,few,TGTGCCAGCAGCCAAGATTCGGGTCTACAAGAGACCCAGTACTTC,CASSQDSGLQETQYF
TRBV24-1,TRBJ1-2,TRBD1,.,TGTGCCACCAGTGATTTTAAGACAGGGGGAGATGGCTACACCTTC,CATSDFKTGGDGYTF
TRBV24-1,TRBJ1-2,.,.,TGTGCCACCAGTGATTTTACAGGGATGAATGGCTACACCTTC,CATSDFTGMNGYTF
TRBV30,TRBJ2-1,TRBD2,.,TGTGCCTGGAGTGACCAAACAGCGGGAGGGTACGAGCAGTTCTTC,CAWSDQTAGGYEQFF
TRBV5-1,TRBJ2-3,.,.,TGCGCCAGCAGCGATCAAAGCACAGATACGCAGTATTTT,CASSDQSTDTQYF
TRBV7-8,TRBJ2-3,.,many,TGTGCCAGCAGCTCCGAGGTCGATACGCAGTATTTT,CASSSEVDTQYF
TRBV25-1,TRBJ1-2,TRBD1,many,TGTGCCAGCAGGGGGGACAGGGGACGAAAATCAAACTATGGCTACACCTTC,CASRGDRGRKSNYGYTF
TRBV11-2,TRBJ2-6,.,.,TGTGCCAGCAGCGCTGGTTTGGGGCCTGGGGCCAACGTCCTGACTTTC,CASSAGLGPGANVLTF
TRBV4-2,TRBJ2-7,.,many,TGTGCCAGCAGCCAAGCCATTAGCTCCTACGAGCAGTACTTC,CASSQAISSYEQYF
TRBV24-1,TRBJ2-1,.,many,TGTGCCACCAGTGAAACTCCAGGGGAGGGTAAGGATGAGCAGTTCTTC,CATSETPGEGKDEQFF
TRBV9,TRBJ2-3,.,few,TGTGCCAGCAGCGTAGAAGGAGAGACAGATACGCAGTATTTT,CASSVEGETDTQYF
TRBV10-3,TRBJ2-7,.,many,TGTGCCATCAGCGAGCAGAGCAAGGACGAGCAGTACTTC,CAISEQSKDEQYF
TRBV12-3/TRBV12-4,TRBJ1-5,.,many,TGTGCCAGCAGTCGGACGGGTTATCAGCCCCAGCATTTT,CASSRTGYQPQHF
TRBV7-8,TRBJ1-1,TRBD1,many,TGTGCCAGCAGCACCCGACAGGGAATGAACACTGAAGCTTTCTTT,CASSTRQGMNTEAFF
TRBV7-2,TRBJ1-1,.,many,TGTGCCAGCAGCTTACCGCCCCTGGGAGCTTTCTTT,CASSLPPLGAFF
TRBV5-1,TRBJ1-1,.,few,TGCGCCAGCAGCTTTGTGGAGGACACTGAAGCTTTCTTT,CASSFVEDTEAFF
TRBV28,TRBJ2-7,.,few,TGTGCCAGCAGGCGGGACTCTGCCTACGAGCAGTACTTC,CASRRDSAYEQYF
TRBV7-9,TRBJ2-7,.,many,TGTGCCAGCAGGGGATATCAGCACGGGTCCTACGAGCAGTACTTC,CASRGYQHGSYEQYF
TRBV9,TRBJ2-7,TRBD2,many,TGTGCCAGCAGCTCGAGCCCTTCCCGGGGGGACGGGGAGCAGTACTTC,CASSSSPSRGDGEQYF
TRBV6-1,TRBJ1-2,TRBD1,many,TGTGCCAGCAGTCTATCAGGGGGCGCGGATGGCTACACCTTC,CASSLSGGADGYTF
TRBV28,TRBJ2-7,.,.,TGTGCCAGCAGTTTTCGCAGGTCTGTTGACTACGAGCAGTACTTC,CASSFRRSVDYEQYF
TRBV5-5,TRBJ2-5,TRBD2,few,TGTGCCAGCAGCTGGGATACTAGCGGGAGTCCGGAGACCCAGTACTTC,CASSWDTSGSPETQYF
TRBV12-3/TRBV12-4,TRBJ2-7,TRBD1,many,TGTGCCAGCAGTCCCTGGACAGGGGATGACGAGCAGTACTTC,CASSPWTGDDEQYF
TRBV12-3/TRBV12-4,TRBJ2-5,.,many,TGTGCCAGCAGTTTAGCTGCCGGTCCTCCGAGGGAGACCCAGTACTTC,CASSLAAGPPRETQYF
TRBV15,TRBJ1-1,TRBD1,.,TGTGCCGCCAGCAATCGACAGGGGGTCTTCACTGAAGCTTTCTTT,CAASNRQGVFTEAFF
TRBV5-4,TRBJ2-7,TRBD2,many,TGTGCCAGCAGCTCCTCGGGCGGGAGGCTCCCCGGCGACGACGAGCAGTACTTC,CASSSSGGRLPGDDEQYF
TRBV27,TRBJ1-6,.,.,TGTGCCAGCGGGGGAGGCCTCAGCTCCTATAATTCACCCCTCCACTTT,CASGGGLSSYNSPLHF
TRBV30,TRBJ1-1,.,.,TGTGCCTGGAGTCCACAGGGAAACACTGAAGCTTTCTTT,CAWSPQGNTEAFF
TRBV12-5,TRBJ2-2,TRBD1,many,TGTGCTAGTGGTTTGGGGGACAGGGGTAGCGGGGAGCTGTTTTTT,CASGLGDRGSGELFF
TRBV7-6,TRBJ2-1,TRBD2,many,TGTGCCAGCAGCGAGAGCGGGGGCCCCTACAATGAGCAGTTCTTC,CASSESGGPYNEQFF
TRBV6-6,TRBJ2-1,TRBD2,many,TGTGCCAGCAGTCGAGCGGGGGGGTTCGGCAATGAGCAGTTCTTC,CASSRAGGFGNEQFF
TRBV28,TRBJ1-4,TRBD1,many,TGTGCCAGCAGTCCGCCCGGGACAGGGAGGTCAACTAATGAAAAACTGTTTTTT,CASSPPGTGRSTNEKLFF
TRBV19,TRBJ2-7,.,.,TGTGCCAGTAGTATAGTGGAGGGCTACGAGCAGTACTTC,CASSIVEGYEQYF
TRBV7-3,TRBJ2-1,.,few,TGTGCCAGCAGCCTACAGGGAACCCTTTCTGATGAGCAGTTCTTC,CASSLQGTLSDEQFF
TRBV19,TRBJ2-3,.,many,TGTGCCAGTAGTACTCCCGGGGACGGAGTAGATACGCAGTATTTT,CASSTPGDGVDTQYF
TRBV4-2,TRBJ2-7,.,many,TGTGCCAGCAGCCAAGATCGGGGAAGGGAATACGAGCAGTACTTC,CASSQDRGREYEQYF